These T cell receptor beta chains were read from a single sample in a study of OX40 agonist ivuxolimab in advanced cancers. Sequenced by immunoSEQ multiplex PCR; TCRdb stores in-frame clones only, minus some. This table has 35,000 to 50,000 clones, 82% appearing once. Specimen: CD4+ or CD8+ T cells sorted from blood, collected in a trial of the OX40 agonist ivuxolimab. These TCRs come from an adult with an advanced solid tumor such as melanoma, head and neck, liver or kidney cancer. Both conserved end residues are part of each CDR3. A D gene is named only where the DNA matches it firmly. A clone size is listed for some rows: how often the clone was seen (once, few, many), or a class if it is expanded.

TRBJ1-1,TRBV9,-,-,CASSPIGGGGEAFF,TGTGCCAGCAGTCCAATCGGCGGTGGGGGTGAAGCTTTCTTT
TRBJ2-2,TRBV13,-,-,CATEEKAVYTGELFF,TGTGCCACCGAGGAAAAAGCGGTTTACACCGGGGAGCTGTTTTTT
TRBJ1-2,TRBV6-5,-,-,CASSSTNYGYTF,TGTGCCAGCAGTTCGACCAACTATGGCTACACCTTC
TRBJ1-1,TRBV12-5,-,once,CASGSDVRLNTEAFF,TGTGCTAGTGGTTCTGACGTTCGCCTGAACACTGAAGCTTTCTTT
TRBJ1-1,TRBV4-3,-,-,CASSQGRGLGTAKGEAFF,TGCGCCAGCAGCCAGGGCCGCGGTCTAGGGACGGCCAAGGGTGAAGCTTTCTTT
TRBJ2-1,TRBV5-1,TRBD1,-,CASSLDPGQRNEQFF,TGCGCCAGCAGCTTGGACCCGGGACAGCGGAATGAGCAGTTCTTC
TRBJ1-2,TRBV11-1,TRBD1,-,CASTGQGANYGYTF,TGTGCCAGCACCGGACAGGGTGCTAACTATGGCTACACCTTC
TRBJ2-5,TRBV2,-,-,CASSGDRGETQYF,TGTGCCAGCAGTGGAGACAGAGGGGAGACCCAGTACTTC
TRBJ2-1,TRBV20-1,-,-,CSAALANEQFF,TGCAGTGCTGCACTAGCCAATGAGCAGTTCTTC
TRBJ2-2,TRBV28,TRBD1,few,CASSPGQGDTGELFF,TGTGCCAGCTCCCCGGGGCAGGGGGACACCGGGGAGCTGTTTTTT
TRBJ2-3,TRBV7-7,TRBD2,-,CASSLELAGNTDTQYF,TGTGCCAGCAGCTTGGAACTAGCGGGGAACACAGATACGCAGTATTTT
TRBJ2-2,TRBV7-3,TRBD2,-,CASSGRLAGANTGELFF,TGTGCCAGCAGCGGCAGACTAGCGGGGGCCAACACCGGGGAGCTGTTTTTT
TRBJ2-1,TRBV7-6,-,-,CASSSGYNEQFF,TGTGCCAGCAGCTCAGGGTACAATGAGCAGTTCTTC
TRBJ2-7,TRBV7-9,TRBD1,few,CASSSTLLTGTAYEQYF,TGTGCCAGCAGCTCAACGCTTCTTACCGGGACAGCCTACGAGCAGTACTTC